This T cell receptor beta chain is drawn from a study of T-cell memory formation after mild COVID-19. Study-level background: Largely donor-specific sequence clusters came from two donors.

5'RACE primed from the constant segment yielded TCR alpha and TCR beta cDNA libraries bearing sample barcodes and UMIs. Using its own MiXCR run on the 5' RACE reads, TCRdb lists one record per CDR3 protein. The profile shows some 300,000 distinct CDR3 sequences, 20% to 25% of them singletons. Note on this clonotype: What it recognizes is unknown.

V lost 4 bases and J lost 1, with 11 bases in between. The CDR3 sequence is 15 residues long. CDR1 is SEHNR, CDR2 FQNEAQ, per germline (reference sequence). The study's findings and limits: Contracting clones from day 15 to 85 showed balanced CD4/CD8; later expanders favored CD4+.

This clonotype was obtained from a man aged 18 to 35 who had mild COVID-19 (a few samples of this study predate the infection). Cell type and time point are not known. The J gene is TRBJ1-3, the V gene TRBV7-9, with unresolved D. The sequencing sample was made of PBMCs or a T cell subset sorted from them (not recorded which). The CDR3, as DNA: TGTGCCAGCAGCTGGCCCCAGAGATCTGGAAACACCATATATTTT. Protein: CASSWPQRSGNTIYF.